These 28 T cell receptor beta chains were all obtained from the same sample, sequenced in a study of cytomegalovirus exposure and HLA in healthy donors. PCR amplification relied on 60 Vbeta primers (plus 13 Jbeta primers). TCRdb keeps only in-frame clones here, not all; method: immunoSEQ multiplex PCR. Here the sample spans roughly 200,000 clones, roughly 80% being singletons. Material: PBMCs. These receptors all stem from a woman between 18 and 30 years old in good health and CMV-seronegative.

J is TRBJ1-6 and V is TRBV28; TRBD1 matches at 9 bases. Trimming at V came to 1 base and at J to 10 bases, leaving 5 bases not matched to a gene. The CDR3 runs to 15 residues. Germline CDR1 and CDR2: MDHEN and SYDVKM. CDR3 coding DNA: TGTGCCAGCAGTTTATTGACGGACAGGGGATCACCCCTCCACTTT. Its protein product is CASSLLTDRGSPLHF.

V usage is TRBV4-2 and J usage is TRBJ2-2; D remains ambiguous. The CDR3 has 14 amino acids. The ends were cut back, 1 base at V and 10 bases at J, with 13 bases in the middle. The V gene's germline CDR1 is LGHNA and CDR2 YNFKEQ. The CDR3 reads CASSQALRPSELFF. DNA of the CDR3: TGTGCCAGCAGCCAAGCCCTGCGGCCCTCGGAGCTGTTTTTT.

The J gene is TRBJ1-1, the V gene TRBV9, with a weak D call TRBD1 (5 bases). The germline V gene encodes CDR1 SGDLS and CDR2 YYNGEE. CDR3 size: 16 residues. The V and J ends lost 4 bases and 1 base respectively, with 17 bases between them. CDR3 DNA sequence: TGTGCCAGCAGCCAGGACGGGAGACAGTGGAACACTGAAGCTTTCTTT. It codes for CASSQDGRQWNTEAFF.

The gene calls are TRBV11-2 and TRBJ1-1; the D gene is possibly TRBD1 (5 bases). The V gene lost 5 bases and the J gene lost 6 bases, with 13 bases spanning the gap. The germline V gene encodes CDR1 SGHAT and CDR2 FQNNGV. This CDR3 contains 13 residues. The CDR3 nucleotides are TGTGCCAGCAGCGCAAGACGGGACTCTGAAGCTTTCTTT. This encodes CASSARRDSEAFF.

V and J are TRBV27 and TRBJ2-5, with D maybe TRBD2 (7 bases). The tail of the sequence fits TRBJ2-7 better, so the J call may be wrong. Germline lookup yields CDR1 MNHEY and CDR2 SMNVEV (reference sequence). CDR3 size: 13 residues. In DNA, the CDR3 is TGTGCCAGCAGTGCCCGGGGGGCATCCGAGCAGTACTTC. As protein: CASSARGASEQYF.

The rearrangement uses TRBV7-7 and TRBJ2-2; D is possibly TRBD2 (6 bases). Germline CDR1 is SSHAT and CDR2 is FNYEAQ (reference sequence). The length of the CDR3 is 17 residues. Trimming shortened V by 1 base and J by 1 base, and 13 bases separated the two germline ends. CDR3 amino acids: CASSLGPGLQNTGELFF. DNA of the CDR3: TGTGCCAGCAGCTTAGGGCCGGGACTCCAGAACACCGGGGAGCTGTTTTTT. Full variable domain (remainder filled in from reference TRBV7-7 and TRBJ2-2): GAGVSQSPRYKVTKRGQDVTLRCDPISSHATLYWYQQALGQGPEFLTYFNYEAQPDKSGLPSDRFSAERPEGSISTLTIQRTEQRDSAMYRCASSLGPGLQNTGELFFGEGSRLTVL.

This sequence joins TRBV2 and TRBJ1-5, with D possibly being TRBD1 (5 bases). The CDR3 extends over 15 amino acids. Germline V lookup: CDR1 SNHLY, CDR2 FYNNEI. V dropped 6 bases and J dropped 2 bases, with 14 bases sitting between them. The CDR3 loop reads CASSGPGGGNQPQHF. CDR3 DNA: TGTGCCAGCAGCGGACCCGGGGGGGGCAATCAGCCCCAGCATTTT.

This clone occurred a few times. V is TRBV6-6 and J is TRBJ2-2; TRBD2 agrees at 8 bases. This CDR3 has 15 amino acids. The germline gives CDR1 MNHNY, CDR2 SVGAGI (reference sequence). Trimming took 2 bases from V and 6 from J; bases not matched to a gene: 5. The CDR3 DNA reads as TGTGCCAGCAGTTACGGAGCGGGAGAAGCCGGGGAGCTGTTTTTT. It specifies CASSYGAGEAGELFF.

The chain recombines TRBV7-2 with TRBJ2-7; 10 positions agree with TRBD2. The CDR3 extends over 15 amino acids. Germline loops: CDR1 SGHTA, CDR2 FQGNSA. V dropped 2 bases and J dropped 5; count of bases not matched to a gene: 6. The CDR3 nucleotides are TGTGCCAGCAGCTTAAGCGGGACTAGCGTCCACGAGCAGTACTTC. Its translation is CASSLSGTSVHEQYF.

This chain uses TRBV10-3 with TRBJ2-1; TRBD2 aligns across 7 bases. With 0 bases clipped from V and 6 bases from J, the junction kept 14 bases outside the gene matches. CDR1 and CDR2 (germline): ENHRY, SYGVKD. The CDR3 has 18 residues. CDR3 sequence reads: CAISESDAGAGSSNEQFF. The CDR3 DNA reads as TGTGCCATCAGTGAGTCGGACGCGGGAGCGGGGTCTTCCAATGAGCAGTTCTTC.

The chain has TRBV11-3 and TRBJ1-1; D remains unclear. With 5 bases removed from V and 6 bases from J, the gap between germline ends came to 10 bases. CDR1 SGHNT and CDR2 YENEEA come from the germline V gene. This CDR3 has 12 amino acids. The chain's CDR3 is CASSLRHAEAFF. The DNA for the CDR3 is TGTGCCAGCAGCCTCAGACATGCTGAAGCTTTCTTT.

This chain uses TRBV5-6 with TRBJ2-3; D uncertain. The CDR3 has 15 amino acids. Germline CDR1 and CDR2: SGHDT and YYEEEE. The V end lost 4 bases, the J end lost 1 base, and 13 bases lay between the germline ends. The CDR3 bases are TGTGCCAGCAGCCGGTGGAGCGACCGCACAGATACGCAGTATTTT. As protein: CASSRWSDRTDTQYF. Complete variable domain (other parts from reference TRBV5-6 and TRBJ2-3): DAGVTQSPTHLIKTRGQQVTLRCSPKSGHDTVSWYQQALGQGPQFIFQYYEEEERQRGNFPDRFSGHQFPNYSSELNVNALLLGDSALYLCASSRWSDRTDTQYFGPGTRLTVL.

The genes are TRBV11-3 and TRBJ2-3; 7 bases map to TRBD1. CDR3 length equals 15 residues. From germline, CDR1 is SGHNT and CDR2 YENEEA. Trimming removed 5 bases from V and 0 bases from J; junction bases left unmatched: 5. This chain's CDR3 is CASSRGQVSTDTQYF. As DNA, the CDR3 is TGTGCCAGCAGCCGTGGACAGGTTAGCACAGATACGCAGTATTTT.

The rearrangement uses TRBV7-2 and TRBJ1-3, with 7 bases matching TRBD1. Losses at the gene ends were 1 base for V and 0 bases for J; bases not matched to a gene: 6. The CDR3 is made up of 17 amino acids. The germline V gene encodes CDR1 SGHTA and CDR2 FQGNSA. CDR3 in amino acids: CASSLVGGQISGNTIYF. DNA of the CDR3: TGTGCCAGCAGCTTAGTAGGGGGACAGATCTCTGGAAACACCATATATTTT.

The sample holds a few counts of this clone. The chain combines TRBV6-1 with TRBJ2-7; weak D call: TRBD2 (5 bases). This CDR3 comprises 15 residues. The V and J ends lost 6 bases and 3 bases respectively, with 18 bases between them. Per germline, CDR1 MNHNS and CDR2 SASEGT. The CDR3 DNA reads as TGTGCCAGCAGCCCGGAGGAAGGTCCCCACTACGAGCAGTACGTC. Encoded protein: CASSPEEGPHYEQYV.

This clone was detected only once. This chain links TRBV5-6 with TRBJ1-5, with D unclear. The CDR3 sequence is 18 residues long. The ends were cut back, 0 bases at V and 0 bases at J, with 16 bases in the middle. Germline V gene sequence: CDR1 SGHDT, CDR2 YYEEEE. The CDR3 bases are TGTGCCAGCAGCTTGGCGGTCTCCGGGAGTATTAGCAATCAGCCCCAGCATTTT. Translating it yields CASSLAVSGSISNQPQHF.

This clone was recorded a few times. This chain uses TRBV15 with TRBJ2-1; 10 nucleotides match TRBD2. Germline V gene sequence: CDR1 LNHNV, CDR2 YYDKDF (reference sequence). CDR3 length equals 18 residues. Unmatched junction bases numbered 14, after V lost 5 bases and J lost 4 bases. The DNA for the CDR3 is TGTGCCACCAGCCCCCGGACGCTAGTAGCGGGAGGTTACAATGAGCAGTTCTTC. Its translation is CATSPRTLVAGGYNEQFF.

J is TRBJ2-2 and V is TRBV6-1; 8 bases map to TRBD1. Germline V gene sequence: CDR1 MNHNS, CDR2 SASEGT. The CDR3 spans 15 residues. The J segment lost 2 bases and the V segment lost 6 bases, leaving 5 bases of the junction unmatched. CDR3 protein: CASREGQVNTGELFF. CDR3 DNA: TGTGCCAGCAGAGAGGGACAGGTCAACACCGGGGAGCTGTTTTTT.

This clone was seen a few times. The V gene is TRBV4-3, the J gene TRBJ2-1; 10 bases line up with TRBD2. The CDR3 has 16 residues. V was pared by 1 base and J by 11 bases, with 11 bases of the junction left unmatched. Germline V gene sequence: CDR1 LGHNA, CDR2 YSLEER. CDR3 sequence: CASSQGRASGSWQQFF. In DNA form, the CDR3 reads TGCGCCAGCAGCCAAGGTAGGGCTAGCGGGAGCTGGCAGCAGTTCTTC.

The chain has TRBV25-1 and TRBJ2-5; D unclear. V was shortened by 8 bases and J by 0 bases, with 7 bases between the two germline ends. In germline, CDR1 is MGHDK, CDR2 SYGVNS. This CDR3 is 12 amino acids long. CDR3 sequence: CASLTDQETQYF. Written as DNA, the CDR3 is TGTGCCAGCCTAACGGACCAAGAGACCCAGTACTTC.

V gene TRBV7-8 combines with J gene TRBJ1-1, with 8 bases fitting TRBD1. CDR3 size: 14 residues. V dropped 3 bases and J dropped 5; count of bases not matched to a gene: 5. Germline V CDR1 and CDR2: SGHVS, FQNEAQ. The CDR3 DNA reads TGTGCCAGCAGCTTCGGACAGGGACGTACTGAAGCTTTCTTT. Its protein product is CASSFGQGRTEAFF. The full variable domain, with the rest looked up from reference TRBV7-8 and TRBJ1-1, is GAGVSQSPRYKVAKRGQDVALRCDPISGHVSLFWYQQALGQGPEFLTYFQNEAQLDKSGLPSDRFFAERPEGSVSTLKIQRTQQEDSAVYLCASSFGQGRTEAFFGQGTRLTVV.

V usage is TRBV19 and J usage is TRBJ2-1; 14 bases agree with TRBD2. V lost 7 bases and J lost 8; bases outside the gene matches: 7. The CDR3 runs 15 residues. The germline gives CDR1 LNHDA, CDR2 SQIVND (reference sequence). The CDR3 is CASNTGTSGSYEQFF. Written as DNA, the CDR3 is TGTGCCAGTAACACCGGGACTAGCGGGAGTTATGAGCAGTTCTTC.

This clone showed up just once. CDR3 in DNA: TGTGCCAGCAGCCTAACTGGGACAGGGGGGAATCAAGAGACCCAGTACTTC. This translates into CASSLTGTGGNQETQYF. The chain recombines TRBV7-2 with TRBJ2-5, with TRBD1 identical over 11 bases. The J segment lost 2 bases and the V segment lost 5 bases, leaving 10 bases of the junction unmatched. Germline V gives CDR1 SGHTA, CDR2 FQGNSA. The CDR3 runs to 17 residues.

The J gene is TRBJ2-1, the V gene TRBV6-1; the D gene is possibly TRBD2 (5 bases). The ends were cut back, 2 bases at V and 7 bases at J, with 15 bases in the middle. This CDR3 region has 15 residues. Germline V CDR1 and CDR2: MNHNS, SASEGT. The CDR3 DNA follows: TGTGCCAGCAGTGAACCTGGGGAGAACACTAATGAGCAGTTCTTC. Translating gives CASSEPGENTNEQFF.

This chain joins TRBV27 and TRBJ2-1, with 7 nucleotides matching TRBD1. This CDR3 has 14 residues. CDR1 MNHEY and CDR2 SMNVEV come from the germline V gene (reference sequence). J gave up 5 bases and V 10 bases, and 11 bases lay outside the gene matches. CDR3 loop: CATTIDRDHNEQFF. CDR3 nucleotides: TGTGCCACCACCATCGACAGGGACCACAATGAGCAGTTCTTC.

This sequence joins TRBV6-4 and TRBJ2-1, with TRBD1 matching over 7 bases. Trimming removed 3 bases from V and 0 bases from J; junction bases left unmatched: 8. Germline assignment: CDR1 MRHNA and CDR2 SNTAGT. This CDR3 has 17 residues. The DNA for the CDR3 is TGTGCCAGCAGTGAATTCCTGGACAGGAGCTCCTACAATGAGCAGTTCTTC. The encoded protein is CASSEFLDRSSYNEQFF.

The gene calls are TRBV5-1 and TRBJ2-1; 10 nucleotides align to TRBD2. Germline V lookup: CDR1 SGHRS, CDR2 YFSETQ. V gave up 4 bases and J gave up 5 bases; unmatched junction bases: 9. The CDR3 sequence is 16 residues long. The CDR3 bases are TGCGCCAGCAGCCCTGGATGGACTAGCGGACACAATGAGCAGTTCTTC. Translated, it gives CASSPGWTSGHNEQFF.

CDR3 region: CASKGHGLAGDYEQYF. DNA for the CDR3: TGTGCCAGCAAAGGTCACGGACTAGCGGGTGACTACGAGCAGTACTTC. This chain uses TRBV28 with TRBJ2-7; 11 bases map to TRBD2. The CDR3 totals 16 residues. V lost 7 bases to trimming and J lost 3 bases; unmatched junction nucleotides: 11. The germline CDR1 and CDR2 sequences are MDHEN and SYDVKM.